This T cell receptor (delta chain) was obtained from a study of gamma-delta chains in newborns, infants, children. In the study overall: Microbial exposure reportedly drives polyclonal innate γδ T cell expansion after birth.

This clone is categorized as medium-sized. TCRdb ran CATT on the reads. Found here are approximately 4,100 delta-chain clones, around 0.56% of them singletons; the top ten hold approximately 17%. V shed 0 bases, J shed 0 bases, and the junction held 9 bases outside the gene matches. The germline V gene has CDR1 GEAIGNYY and CDR2 EKD. CDR3 length: 20 amino acids. This TCR was recovered from a child who was a newborn, infant or young child, either healthy, febrile or measles-vaccinated (not recorded which). The source material was blood. The chain couples TRDV2 to TRDJ3; 8 nucleotides line up with TRDD3. The CDR3 region is CACDTARTGGSSWDTRQMFF. CDR3 nucleotide sequence: TGTGCCTGTGACACCGCAAGGACTGGGGGGAGCTCCTGGGACACCCGACAGATGTTTTTC.